A single sample gave rise to the 12 T cell receptor beta chains below, sequenced in a study of technical replicates of blood from several donors. Assay used: immunoSEQ multiplex PCR; TCRdb lists only in-frame clones, some missing. Among approximately 80,000 clones listed, more than 85% were seen once. Sequenced sample: T cells isolated from PBMCs. Every receptor here comes from a human donor in good health.

This chain uses TRBV10-2 with TRBJ2-3; the D gene is possibly TRBD2 (6 bases). Per the germline V gene, CDR1 is WSHSY and CDR2 is SAAADI. The V end was cut by 5 bases, the J end by 8 bases, with 14 bases between. CDR3 length: 13 amino acids. CDR3 coding DNA: TGCGCCAGCAGTCGGCCTCTGGGAGGTACGCAGTATTTT. It is translated as CASSRPLGGTQYF.

V gene TRBV25-1 combines with J gene TRBJ2-7; D may be TRBD1 (7 bases). Germline V gene sequence: CDR1 MGHDK, CDR2 SYGVNS. The CDR3 has 13 amino acids. V gave up 2 bases and J gave up 5 bases, with 10 bases separating them. The CDR3 nucleotides read TGTGCCAGCAGTGAAGACAGGGAGGACGAGCAGTACTTC. It codes for CASSEDREDEQYF.

V usage is TRBV7-9 and J usage is TRBJ1-1, with 11 bases lining up with TRBD1. The V gene's germline CDR1 is SEHNR and CDR2 FQNEAQ (reference sequence). The V and J ends lost 1 base and 7 bases, in that order; junction bases with no gene match: 8. CDR3 length equals 16 residues. Written as DNA, the CDR3 is TGTGCCAGCAGCTTAGGCCCGGACAGGGGGCGCTTTGAAGCTTTCTTT. It is translated as CASSLGPDRGRFEAFF.

In nucleotides, the CDR3 is TGTGCCAGCAGTGAACAGGACATTCCCTACGAGCAGTACTTC. Translating gives CASSEQDIPYEQYF. V gene TRBV6-1 combines with J gene TRBJ2-7; tentative D call: TRBD1 (5 bases). V lost 2 bases to trimming and J lost 2 bases, with 10 bases between them. The CDR3 has 14 amino acids. Germline V lookup: CDR1 MNHNS, CDR2 SASEGT.

This clone was found once. The chain is built from TRBV29-1 and TRBJ2-3; possibly TRBD2 for D (5 bases). This CDR3 has 12 residues. Trimming removed 6 bases at V and 10 bases at J, with 17 bases between. Germline V lookup: CDR1 SQVTM, CDR2 ANQGSEA. The CDR3 here is CSVVGNGISQYF. The CDR3 DNA follows: TGCAGCGTCGTAGGGAACGGGATTTCGCAGTATTTT.

V is TRBV9 and J is TRBJ1-1, with unresolved D. The CDR3 is made up of 15 amino acids. V lost 0 bases, J lost 1 base, and 10 bases lay in between. Per germline, CDR1 SGDLS and CDR2 YYNGEE. The CDR3, as DNA: TGTGCCAGCAGCGTAGGTTGGTCGGGGAACACTGAAGCTTTCTTT. Its protein product is CASSVGWSGNTEAFF.

The chain employs TRBV28 and TRBJ2-7; a possible D gene is TRBD2 (5 bases). CDR1 is MDHEN, CDR2 SYDVKM, per germline. The CDR3 runs 16 residues. V lost 5 bases to trimming and J lost 4 bases, with 21 bases between them. In DNA, the CDR3 is TGTGCCAGCAGTACCCCGGCGGTCGCAACGGGATACGAGCAGTACTTC. Translating it yields CASSTPAVATGYEQYF.

J is TRBJ2-3 and V is TRBV28, with D maybe TRBD2 (6 bases). This CDR3 comprises 16 residues. Germline V CDR1 and CDR2: MDHEN, SYDVKM. Deletions cut 8 bases from V and 0 bases from J, with 18 bases between. The CDR3 nucleotides are TGTGCCAGCCCCCCGTGGAGGGACGGGAGCACAGATACGCAGTATTTT. Translated, it gives CASPPWRDGSTDTQYF.

The chain couples TRBV19 to TRBJ2-7, with D possibly matching TRBD1 (6 bases). The CDR3 extends over 15 amino acids. Germline V gives CDR1 LNHDA, CDR2 SQIVND (reference sequence). Trimming took off 1 base at V and 8 bases at J, with 18 bases between the two ends. The CDR3 here is CASSIGTEARRQQYF. The CDR3 coding sequence is TGTGCCAGTAGTATAGGGACAGAGGCCCGAAGACAGCAGTACTTC. Full variable domain (missing parts from reference TRBV19 and TRBJ2-7): DGGITQSPKYLFRKEGQNVTLSCEQNLNHDAMYWYRQDPGQGLRLIYYSQIVNDFQKGDIAEGYSVSREKKESFPLTVTSAQKNPTAFYLCASSIGTEARRQQYFGPGTRLTVT.

V is TRBV6-5 and J is TRBJ2-1; D may be TRBD2 (6 bases). The germline CDR1 and CDR2 sequences are MNHEY and SVGAGI. This CDR3 has 13 amino acids. V lost 4 bases and J 7 bases, leaving 11 bases between the germline ends. CDR3 sequence (DNA): TGTGCCAGCAGTTCCCCGGAGGGTAATGAGCAGTTCTTC. Translated: CASSSPEGNEQFF.

The V and J genes are TRBV13 and TRBJ1-5, with 7 positions matching TRBD1. J lost 4 bases, V lost 5 bases, and 14 bases had no gene match. Germline assignment: CDR1 PRHDT and CDR2 FYEKMQ (reference sequence). This CDR3 has 17 residues. The CDR3 DNA reads as TGTGCCAGCAGCGGATGTGCTATAGCGACAGGGAATCAGCCCCAGCATTTT. This encodes CASSGCAIATGNQPQHF.

J is TRBJ1-1 and V is TRBV5-1; no definite D call. This CDR3 is 14 amino acids long. Trimming cost V 0 bases and J 3 bases, with 9 bases left between them. Per the germline V gene, CDR1 is SGHRS and CDR2 is YFSETQ. In nucleotides, the CDR3 is TGCGCCAGCAGCTTGGGTGCGGGATACACTGAAGCTTTCTTT. Amino acid sequence: CASSLGAGYTEAFF. The complete variable domain, with remaining parts taken from reference TRBV5-1 and TRBJ1-1, reads KAGVTQTPRYLIKTRGQQVTLSCSPISGHRSVSWYQQTPGQGLQFLFEYFSETQRNKGNFPGRFSGRQFSNSRSEMNVSTLELGDSALYLCASSLGAGYTEAFFGQGTRLTVV.